Detailed here is one T cell receptor (beta chain). Its antigen is as yet unknown. Its ends do not fully match the called genes, so a read error is possible. TCRdb re-called the reads through MiXCR, storing one row per CDR3 protein. The data hold fewer than 850,000 distinct CDR3 sequences, with roughly 29% observed a single time. This specimen belongs to a study of T cell repertoires in cytomegalovirus infection. Across the whole study: Recently identified HLA-C-restricted and well-studied HLA-B-restricted CMV epitopes were used. Public TCR beta signatures provided an indication of both CMV infection and a matching HLA type.

Germline values: CDR1 SGHVS, CDR2 FQNEAQ. This CDR3 region has 16 residues. Study-level results: The cumulative frequency of public TCR beta families distinguished individuals who carried CMV together with the relevant HLA. Ex vivo responses were dominated by HLA-C-restricted CMV-specific TCR beta clonotypes.

The sequences come from cultured CD8+ T cells from PBMCs, collected from culture after CMV antigen stimulation. The TCR was taken from a human donor in good health (CMV status not recorded). Some clones in this sample may be carry-over from other donors' samples. The rearrangement uses TRBV7-8 and TRBJ1-5; 8 bases agree with TRBD1. The chain's CDR3 is CANSLPGTGSNQPQHF. CDR3 nucleotides: TGTGCCAACAGCTTACCCGGGACAGGCAGCAATCAGCCCCAGCATTTT.